These 29 T cell receptor beta chains were all obtained from the same sample, sequenced in a study of T cells in Graves' hyperthyroidism and ophthalmopathy. RNA transcripts served as the template for amplifying TCR beta CDR3 regions. The TCR CDR3 first-round RT-PCR relied on the HTBI primer set. TCRdb reanalysed the multiplex PCR reads using MiXCR and keeps one entry per CDR3 protein. The sample records just under 750,000 distinct CDR3 sequences, just over 35% being singletons. Input material: blood. These receptors came from a woman aged 40-49 years with Graves' hyperthyroidism.

This clonotype was seen many times. The CDR3 bases are TGTGCCAGCAGCTTATTTGGGGTAGGGACTGAAGCTTTCTTT. Amino acids: CASSLFGVGTEAFF. J is TRBJ1-1 and V is TRBV7-2; D ambiguous. V shed 2 bases and J shed 5 bases, with 12 bases lying between them. This CDR3 region has 14 residues. Germline CDR1 SGHTA, CDR2 FQGNSA.

V is TRBV7-9 and J is TRBJ1-5; a weak D match, TRBD1 (6 bases). V was clipped by 4 bases and J by 7 bases, with 17 bases between them. This CDR3 is 15 amino acids long. The germline CDR1 and CDR2 sequences are SEHNR and FQNEAQ (reference sequence). The CDR3 region is CASSSPQGVGQPQHF. Here the CDR3 DNA reads TGTGCCAGCAGCTCACCACAGGGAGTTGGGCAGCCCCAGCATTTT.

This clonotype was observed a handful of times. The J gene is TRBJ1-2, the V gene TRBV12-3 or TRBV12-4, with D perhaps matching TRBD1 (5 bases). This CDR3 has 16 residues. Trimming removed 1 base from V and 0 bases from J, with 12 bases in between. For the CDR3, the DNA is TGTGCCAGCAGTTTAGGCCCTCAGGGCCCTAACTATGGCTACACCTTC. Its translation is CASSLGPQGPNYGYTF.

The J gene is TRBJ1-5, the V gene TRBV20-1; possible D gene TRBD1, 6 bases. The CDR3 has 13 residues. V lost 0 bases and J 6 bases, leaving 9 bases between the germline ends. Germline loops: CDR1 DFQATT, CDR2 SNEGSKA (reference sequence). CDR3 coding DNA: TGCAGTGCTAGAGAGGGGGCAGGTCAGCCCCAGCATTTT. It yields the protein CSAREGAGQPQHF.

The V gene is TRBV7-9, the J gene TRBJ1-4; TRBD1 matches at 9 bases. The length of the CDR3 is 16 residues. Trimming at V came to 6 bases and at J to 7 bases, leaving 12 bases not matched to a gene. Germline CDR1 SEHNR, CDR2 FQNEAQ (reference sequence). Written as DNA, the CDR3 is TGTGCCAGCAGACCCCCTCCGGGACAGGGCTCTGAAAAACTGTTTTTT. Its translation: CASRPPPGQGSEKLFF.

This clonotype was seen many times. The gene calls are TRBV20-1 and TRBJ1-5; D unresolved. V lost 3 bases and J 3 bases, leaving 9 bases between the germline ends. In germline, CDR1 is DFQATT, CDR2 SNEGSKA (reference sequence). This CDR3 is built from 13 residues. As DNA, the CDR3 is TGCAGTGCTAGCGAGGAACCCAATCAGCCCCAGCATTTT. Protein sequence: CSASEEPNQPQHF.

This clonotype was picked up many times. The junction does not match germline at one end; this may be a read error. The chain employs TRBV5-1 and TRBJ1-1, with D hard to call. The CDR3 has 12 residues. Germline V CDR1 and CDR2: SGHRS, YFSETQ. CDR3 nucleotides: TGTGCCAGCAGTTTAGAGGGCACTGAAGCTTTCTTT. This translates into CASSLEGTEAFF.

This rearrangement joins TRBV10-3 to TRBJ2-2; weak D call: TRBD1 (5 bases). Trimming pared 2 bases from V and 7 bases from J, leaving 5 bases between. This CDR3 is 12 amino acids long. CDR1 is ENHRY, CDR2 SYGVKD, per germline. The chain's CDR3 is CAISEQGGELFF. Here the CDR3 DNA reads TGTGCCATCAGTGAGCAGGGCGGGGAGCTGTTTTTT.

This clonotype was observed many times. This CDR3 reads CASSYQDSGYTF. For the CDR3, the DNA is TGTGCCAGCAGTTACCAGGACAGCGGCTACACCTTC. The chain combines TRBV6-6 with TRBJ1-2; tentatively, D is TRBD1 (6 bases). CDR3 length equals 12 residues. Germline CDR1 reads MNHNY; CDR2 reads SVGAGI (reference sequence). The V end lost 2 bases, the J end lost 8 bases, and 9 bases lay between the germline ends.

J is TRBJ1-1 and V is TRBV5-5; D might be TRBD1 (5 bases). Trimming left V 3 bases short and J 10 bases short, with 10 bases between. The CDR3 spans 11 residues. Germline V CDR1 and CDR2: SGHKS, YYEKEE (reference sequence). CDR3 in DNA: TGTGCCAGCAGCTCGCAGGGAGCAGCTTTCTTT. Encoded protein: CASSSQGAAFF.

Comments on this clonotype: One end of the junction fails to match germline, which may point to a read error. The chain links TRBV9 to TRBJ1-2; D is unclear. CDR1 is SGDLS, CDR2 YYNGEE, per germline. CDR3 size: 13 residues. DNA for the CDR3: TGTGCCAGCAGCTCCTCCCCTAGGGTAGGCTACGCCTTC. Its translation is CASSSSPRVGYAF.

Details on this clonotype: In this CDR3 the conserved last residue, phenylalanine or tryptophan, is missing, so a read error is likely. This chain uses TRBV10-3 with TRBJ1-3, with TRBD1 as a possible D gene (5 bases). The CDR3 consists of 14 residues. From germline, CDR1 is ENHRY and CDR2 SYGVKD. V was clipped by 7 bases and J by 6 bases, with 16 bases between them. The CDR3 protein is CAIKLSGGANTIYY. The CDR3 DNA reads TGTGCCATCAAGCTGTCCGGAGGGGCAAACACCATATATTAT.

The rearrangement joins TRBV2 to TRBJ1-2; TRBD1 aligns across 12 bases. Germline V gene lookup returns CDR1 SNHLY and CDR2 FYNNEI. The CDR3 length is 15 residues. Trimming cost V 8 bases and J 8 bases; bases outside gene matches: 12. The CDR3 DNA sequence: TGTGCCAGCTCATACGGGACCGGGACAGGGGGCGGCTACACCTTC. Amino acid sequence: CASSYGTGTGGGYTF. The full variable domain, its missing parts supplied by reference TRBV2 and TRBJ1-2, is EPEVTQTPSHQVTQMGQEVILRCVPISNHLYFYWYRQILGQKVEFLVSFYNNEISEKSEIFDDQFSVERPDGSNFTLKIRSTKLEDSAMYFCASSYGTGTGGGYTFGSGTRLTVV.

This clonotype has a handful of counts. This chain links TRBV20-1 with TRBJ2-7, with D possibly matching TRBD1 (5 bases). V lost 3 bases and J lost 0, with 9 bases in between. The CDR3 covers 13 residues. The germline gives CDR1 DFQATT, CDR2 SNEGSKA (reference sequence). CDR3 DNA: TGCAGTGCTAGGGACAAACTCTCCTACGAGCAGTACTTC. It yields the protein CSARDKLSYEQYF.

This chain connects TRBV7-2 to TRBJ2-7; 8 nucleotides match TRBD2. Germline trimming cut 5 bases from V and 2 bases from J; bases unmatched to any gene: 11. From germline, CDR1 is SGHTA and CDR2 FQGNSA. The CDR3 sequence is 16 residues long. Here the CDR3 reads CASSPQAGGPTYEQYF. The CDR3 DNA reads TGTGCCAGCAGCCCGCAGGCGGGAGGTCCCACCTACGAGCAGTACTTC.

This clonotype has more than one count but fewer than ten. The J gene is TRBJ1-5, the V gene TRBV7-9; D possibly corresponds to TRBD1 (6 bases). The CDR3 length is 16 residues. Germline CDR1 reads SEHNR; CDR2 reads FQNEAQ (reference sequence). V lost 3 bases to trimming and J lost 0 bases, with 12 bases between them. CDR3 nucleotide sequence: TGTGCCAGCAGCTTTGGGGGGGCAGGTAGCAATCAGCCCCAGCATTTT. This codes for CASSFGGAGSNQPQHF.

Only a few counts were recorded for this clonotype. The chain couples TRBV28 to TRBJ2-7, with D perhaps TRBD1 (7 bases). This CDR3 is 13 amino acids long. V was cut by 6 bases and J by 7 bases, with 16 bases left in between. CDR1 and CDR2 (germline): MDHEN, SYDVKM. The chain's CDR3 is CASRGRQGGEQYF. The CDR3 DNA is TGTGCCAGCAGGGGCCGACAGGGAGGAGAGCAGTACTTC.

In its sample, this clonotype was seen a few times. The CDR3 DNA reads as TGTGCCAGCTGGGGGACGGCCTCTGGAAACACCATATATTTT. It is translated as CASWGTASGNTIYF. The chain carries TRBV25-1 and TRBJ1-3, with D possibly being TRBD1 (5 bases). The length of the CDR3 is 14 residues. Germline values: CDR1 MGHDK, CDR2 SYGVNS. V lost 8 bases and J 0 bases, leaving 11 bases between the germline ends.

This clonotype showed up just a few times. This chain connects TRBV19 to TRBJ1-1; 10 bases agree with TRBD1. CDR1 is LNHDA, CDR2 SQIVND, per germline (reference sequence). The V gene end was trimmed by 2 bases and the J gene end by 2 bases; junction bases not matched to a gene: 8. CDR3 length equals 17 residues. In DNA form, the CDR3 reads TGTGCCAGTAGTATAAGGACAGGGGGTGGGCAAAACACTGAAGCTTTCTTT. It translates to CASSIRTGGGQNTEAFF.

This clonotype was observed a few times. V gene TRBV19 combines with J gene TRBJ1-1, with TRBD1 identical over 7 bases. With V trimmed by 5 bases and J by 6 bases, 12 bases remained unmatched. From germline, CDR1 is LNHDA and CDR2 SQIVND (reference sequence). The CDR3 is 15 amino acids. The chain's CDR3 is CASSAILTGRAEAFF. The CDR3 nucleotides read TGTGCCAGTAGTGCAATCTTGACAGGGAGGGCTGAAGCTTTCTTT.

This clonotype was recorded a few times. The V call is TRBV7-9, the J call TRBJ1-2; D might be TRBD1 (6 bases). The ends were cut back, 3 bases at V and 3 bases at J, with 11 bases in the middle. This CDR3 spans 14 amino acids. The germline V gene has CDR1 SEHNR and CDR2 FQNEAQ (reference sequence). The CDR3, as DNA: TGTGCCAGCAGCTTTAGACAGGCGGACTATGGCTACACCTTC. Protein product: CASSFRQADYGYTF. The variable domain in full, with the rest retrieved from reference TRBV7-9 and TRBJ1-2, is DTGVSQNPRHKITKRGQNVTFRCDPISEHNRLYWYRQTLGQGPEFLTYFQNEAQLEKSRLLSDRFSAERPKGSFSTLEIQRTEQGDSAMYLCASSFRQADYGYTFGSGTRLTVV.

The rearrangement joins TRBV20-1 to TRBJ2-5; D perhaps matches TRBD1 (7 bases). CDR1 is DFQATT, CDR2 SNEGSKA, per germline (reference sequence). V lost 6 bases to trimming and J lost 3 bases, with 23 bases between them. This CDR3 has 16 amino acids. The CDR3 region is CSAYLTGFAGKETQYF. As DNA, the CDR3 is TGCAGTGCGTACTTGACAGGGTTTGCGGGGAAAGAGACCCAGTACTTC.

Only a few counts were recorded for this clonotype. This chain joins TRBV27 and TRBJ1-2, with a tentative D call TRBD1 (6 bases). V lost 2 bases to trimming and J lost 8 bases, with 12 bases between them. Germline CDR1 MNHEY, CDR2 SMNVEV (reference sequence). CDR3 length equals 13 residues. The CDR3 nucleotides are TGTGCCAGCAGTTTACAGGACAGTCGCGGCTACACCTTC. This encodes CASSLQDSRGYTF.

The count of this clonotype is one. The V gene is TRBV20-1, the J gene TRBJ2-7; D unresolved. The J call is doubtful: the DNA matches TRBJ2-1 better. This CDR3 spans 11 amino acids. The germline CDR1 and CDR2 sequences are DFQATT and SNEGSKA (reference sequence). CDR3 region: CSARRINEQFF. CDR3 nucleotides: TGCAGTGCTCGTCGGATCAATGAGCAGTTCTTC.

This clonotype was detected ten times or more. This chain connects TRBV6-5 to TRBJ2-6; D is perhaps TRBD1 (6 bases). V lost 5 bases and J lost 0, with 11 bases in between. This CDR3 contains 16 residues. Germline values: CDR1 MNHEY, CDR2 SVGAGI. The CDR3 reads CASSLEQGSGANVLTF. The CDR3, as DNA: TGTGCCAGCAGTCTCGAACAGGGCTCTGGGGCCAACGTCCTGACTTTC.

This clonotype has at least ten counts. The chain links TRBV29-1 to TRBJ1-2, with 7 bases matching TRBD1. The length of the CDR3 is 13 residues. With V trimmed by 2 bases and J by 4 bases, 4 bases remained unmatched. In germline, CDR1 is SQVTM, CDR2 ANQGSEA. Here the CDR3 DNA reads TGCAGCGTTGAATCCAGGGGGGCCTATGGCTACACCTTC. This sequence encodes CSVESRGAYGYTF.

This rearrangement joins TRBV19 to TRBJ1-5, with TRBD1 as a possible D gene (6 bases). The CDR3 extends over 15 amino acids. Germline assignment: CDR1 LNHDA and CDR2 SQIVND (reference sequence). V was clipped by 6 bases and J by 6 bases, with 18 bases between them. Here the CDR3 DNA reads TGTGCCAGTAGCGAGAGGGGGGGCTTGGGTCAGCCCCAGCATTTT. This encodes CASSERGGLGQPQHF.

Notes on this clonotype: The junction and the germline gene differ at one end; a read error may be behind it. The CDR3 sequence is CASSLLGQGFMNTEASF. The DNA of the CDR3 is TGTGCTAGCAGCTTACTGGGACAGGGATTCATGAACACTGAAGCTTCCTTT. The J gene is TRBJ1-1, the V gene TRBV7-7; TRBD1 matches 9 bases. This CDR3 spans 17 amino acids. Per the germline V gene, CDR1 is SSHAT and CDR2 is FNYEAQ (reference sequence). Looking up the rest from reference TRBV7-7 and TRBJ1-1 gives the full variable domain: GAGVSQSPRYKVTKRGQDVTLRCDPISSHATLYWYQQALGQGPEFLTYFNYEAQPDKSGLPSDRFSAERPEGSISTLTIQRTEQRDSAMYRCASSLLGQGFMNTEASFGQGTRLTVV.

The J gene is TRBJ2-2, the V gene TRBV5-6; D gene unclear. Germline CDR1 is SGHDT and CDR2 is YYEEEE. Trimming took 5 bases from V and 0 from J, leaving 20 bases between them. There are 18 residues in the CDR3. CDR3 coding DNA: TGTGCCAGCAGTTCCGTAAGGGATATTTTGACGAACACCGGGGAGCTGTTTTTT. It is translated as CASSSVRDILTNTGELFF.